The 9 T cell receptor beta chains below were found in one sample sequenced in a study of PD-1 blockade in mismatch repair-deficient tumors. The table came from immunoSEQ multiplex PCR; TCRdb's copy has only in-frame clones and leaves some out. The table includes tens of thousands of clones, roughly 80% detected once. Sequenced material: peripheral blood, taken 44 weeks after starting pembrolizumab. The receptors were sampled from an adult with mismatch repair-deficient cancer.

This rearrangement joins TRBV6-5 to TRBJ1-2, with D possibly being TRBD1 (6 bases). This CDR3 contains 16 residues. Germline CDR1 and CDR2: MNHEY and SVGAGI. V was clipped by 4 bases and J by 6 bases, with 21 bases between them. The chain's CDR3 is CASSWGLYRVLDGYTF. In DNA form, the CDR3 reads TGTGCCAGCAGTTGGGGCCTTTACAGGGTTTTGGATGGCTACACCTTC.

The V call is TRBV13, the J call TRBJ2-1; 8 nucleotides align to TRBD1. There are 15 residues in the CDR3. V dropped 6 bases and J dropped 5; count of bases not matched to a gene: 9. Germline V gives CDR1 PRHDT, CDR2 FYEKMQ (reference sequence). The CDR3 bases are TGTGCCAGCAGGTTTCGTGGACAGGGAAACAATGAGCAGTTCTTC. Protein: CASRFRGQGNNEQFF.

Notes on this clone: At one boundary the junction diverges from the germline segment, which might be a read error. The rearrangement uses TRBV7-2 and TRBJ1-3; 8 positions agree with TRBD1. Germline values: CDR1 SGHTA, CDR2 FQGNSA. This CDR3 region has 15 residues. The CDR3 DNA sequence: TGTGCCAGCAGTCGCTTTTTTCAGGGGGCGCCCCCTTACTCTTTT. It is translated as CASSRFFQGAPPYSF. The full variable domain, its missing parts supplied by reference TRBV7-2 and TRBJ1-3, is GAGVSQSPSNKVTEKGKDVELRCDPISGHTALYWYRQSLGQGLEFLIYFQGNSAPDKSGLPSDRFSAERTGGSVSTLTIQRTQQEDSAVYLCASSRFFQGAPPYSFGEGSWLTVV.

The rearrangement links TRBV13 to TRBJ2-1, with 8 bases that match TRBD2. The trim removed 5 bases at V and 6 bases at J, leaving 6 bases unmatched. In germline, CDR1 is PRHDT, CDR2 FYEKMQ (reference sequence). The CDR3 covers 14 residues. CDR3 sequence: CASSQYLAGNEQFF. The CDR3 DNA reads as TGTGCCAGCAGCCAATATCTAGCGGGCAATGAGCAGTTCTTC.

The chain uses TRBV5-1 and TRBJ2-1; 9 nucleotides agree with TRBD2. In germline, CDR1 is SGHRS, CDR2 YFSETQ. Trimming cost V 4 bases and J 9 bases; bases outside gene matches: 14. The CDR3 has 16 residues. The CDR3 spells CASSPGVAGALIEQFF. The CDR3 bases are TGCGCCAGCAGCCCCGGGGTAGCGGGAGCCCTCATTGAGCAGTTCTTC.

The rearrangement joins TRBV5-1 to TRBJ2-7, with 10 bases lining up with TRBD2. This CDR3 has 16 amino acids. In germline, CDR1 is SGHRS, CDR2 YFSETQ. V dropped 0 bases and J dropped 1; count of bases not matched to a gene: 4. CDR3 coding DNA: TGCGCCAGCAGCTTGGTACCTAGCGGGAGTTCCTACGAGCAGTACTTC. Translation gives CASSLVPSGSSYEQYF.

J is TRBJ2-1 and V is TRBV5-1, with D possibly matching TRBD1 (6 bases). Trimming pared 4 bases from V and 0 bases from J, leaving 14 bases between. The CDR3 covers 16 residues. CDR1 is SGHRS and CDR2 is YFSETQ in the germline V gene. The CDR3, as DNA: TGCGCCAGCAGCCCGCCCGAGACAGGCTCCTACAATGAGCAGTTCTTC. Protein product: CASSPPETGSYNEQFF. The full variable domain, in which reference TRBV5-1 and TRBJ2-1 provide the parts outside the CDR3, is KAGVTQTPRYLIKTRGQQVTLSCSPISGHRSVSWYQQTPGQGLQFLFEYFSETQRNKGNFPGRFSGRQFSNSRSEMNVSTLELGDSALYLCASSPPETGSYNEQFFGPGTRLTVL.

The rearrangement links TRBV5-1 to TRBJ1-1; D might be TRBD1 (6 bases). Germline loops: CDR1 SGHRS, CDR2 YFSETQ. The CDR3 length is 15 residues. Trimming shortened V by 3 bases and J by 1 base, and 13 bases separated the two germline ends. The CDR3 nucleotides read TGCGCCAGCAGCTCCTCCGGGACACCGAACACTGAAGCTTTCTTT. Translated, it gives CASSSSGTPNTEAFF. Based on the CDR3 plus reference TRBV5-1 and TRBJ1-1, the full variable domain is KAGVTQTPRYLIKTRGQQVTLSCSPISGHRSVSWYQQTPGQGLQFLFEYFSETQRNKGNFPGRFSGRQFSNSRSEMNVSTLELGDSALYLCASSSSGTPNTEAFFGQGTRLTVV.

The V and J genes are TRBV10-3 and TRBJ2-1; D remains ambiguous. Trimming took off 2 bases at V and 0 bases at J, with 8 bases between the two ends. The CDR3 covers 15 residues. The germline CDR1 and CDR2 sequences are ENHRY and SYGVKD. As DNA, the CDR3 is TGTGCCATCAGTGAGAGACCCAGCTCCTACAATGAGCAGTTCTTC. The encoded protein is CAISERPSSYNEQFF.